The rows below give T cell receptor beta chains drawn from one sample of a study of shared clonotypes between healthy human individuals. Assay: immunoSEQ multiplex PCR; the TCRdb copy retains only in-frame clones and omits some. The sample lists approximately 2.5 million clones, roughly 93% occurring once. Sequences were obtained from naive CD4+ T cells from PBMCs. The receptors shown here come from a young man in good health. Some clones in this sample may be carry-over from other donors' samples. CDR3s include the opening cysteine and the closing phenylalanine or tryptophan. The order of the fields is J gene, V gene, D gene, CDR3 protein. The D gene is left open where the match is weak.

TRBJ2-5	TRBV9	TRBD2	CASSVSGRREETQYF
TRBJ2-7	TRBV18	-	CASSPTGVGAYEQYF
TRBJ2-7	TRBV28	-	CASSLYYEGPSYEQYF
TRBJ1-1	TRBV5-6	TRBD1	CASSGNRGNEAFF
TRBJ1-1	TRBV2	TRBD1	CASSITGGNTEAFF
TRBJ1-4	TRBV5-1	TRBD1	CASSLAPSQGPNEKLFF
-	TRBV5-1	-	CASSWTVNYEQYF
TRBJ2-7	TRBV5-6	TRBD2	CASSPTSGATYEQYF
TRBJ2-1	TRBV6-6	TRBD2	CASSYGRLAGGFTFF
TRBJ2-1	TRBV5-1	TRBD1	CASSSFSGGNYNEQFF
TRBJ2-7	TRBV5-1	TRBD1	CASSPDGTGGYEQYF
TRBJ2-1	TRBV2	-	CASSDGTGPKGRFF
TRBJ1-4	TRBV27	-	CASSWVGSEKLFF
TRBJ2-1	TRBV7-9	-	CASSLFGITNEQFF
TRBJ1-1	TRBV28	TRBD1	CASTPGTANTEAFF
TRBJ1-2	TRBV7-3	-	CASSYRDGEGYTF
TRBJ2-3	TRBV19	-	CASSMTRTSTDTQYF
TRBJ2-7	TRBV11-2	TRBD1	CASSPRQGPYEQYF
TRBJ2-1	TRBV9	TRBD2	CASSVGPAGTEQFF
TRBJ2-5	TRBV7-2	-	CASSLEVTQYF
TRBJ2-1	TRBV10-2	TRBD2	CASSGLAGDEQFF
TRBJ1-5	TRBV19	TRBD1	CASSNRGCGTAQHF
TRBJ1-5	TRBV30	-	CAWAGALNQPQHF
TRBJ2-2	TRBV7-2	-	CASSLGGPVGELFF
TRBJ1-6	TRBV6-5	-	CASRESSYNSPLHF
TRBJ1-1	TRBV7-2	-	CASSLRANTEAFF
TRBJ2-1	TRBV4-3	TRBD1	CASSQVKGQNNEQFF
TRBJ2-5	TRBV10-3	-	CAISSGVEETQYF
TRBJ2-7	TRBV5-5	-	CASSFGGSSYEQYF
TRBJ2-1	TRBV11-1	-	CASSYEGGGYNEQFF
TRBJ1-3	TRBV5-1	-	CASSLVGAGNTIYF
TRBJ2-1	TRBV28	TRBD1	CASSGNRGVVDEQFF
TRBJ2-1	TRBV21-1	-	CASSTPGLLPLGYNEQFF
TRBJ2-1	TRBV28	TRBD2	CASSLWPSGSSYNEQFF
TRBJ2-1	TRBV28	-	CASSVPGSSYNEQFF
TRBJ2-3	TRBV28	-	CASSKTPSTDTQYF
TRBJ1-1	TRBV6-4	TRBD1	CASRGQANTEAFF
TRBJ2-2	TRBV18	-	CASSPLGNHANTGELFF
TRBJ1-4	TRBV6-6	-	CASSLGRGLNEKLFF
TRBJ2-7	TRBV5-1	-	CASSLVGRTYEQYF
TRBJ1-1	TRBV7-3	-	CASSPAGVNTEAFF
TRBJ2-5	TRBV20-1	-	CSASEQETQYF
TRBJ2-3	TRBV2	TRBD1	CASSMDRSTTDTQYF